Following are 18 T cell receptor beta chains from one sample sequenced in a study of shared clonotypes between healthy human individuals. The data were produced by immunoSEQ multiplex PCR, yet TCRdb's version contains in-frame clones alone and is incomplete. The top ten hold 13% of the sample, which has around 500,000 clones, roughly 80% seen once. Specimen: PBMCs. Receptors originate from a woman between 35 and 50 years old in good health. Some clones in this sample may be carry-over from other donors' samples.

The chain's CDR3 is CASSWGRVGYTF. The CDR3 bases are TGCGCCAGCAGCTGGGGGCGGGTTGGCTACACCTTC. The chain employs TRBV5-1 and TRBJ1-2, with D possibly TRBD1 on 6 matching bases. From germline, CDR1 is SGHRS and CDR2 YFSETQ. Trimming stripped 3 bases from V and 7 bases from J, with 10 bases between. This CDR3 is 12 amino acids long.

This clone appeared a few times. The rearrangement uses TRBV5-4 and TRBJ1-5, with no clear D. Trimming took off 2 bases at V and 5 bases at J, with 8 bases between the two ends. Per germline, CDR1 SGHNT and CDR2 YYREEE (reference sequence). The CDR3 length is 13 residues. The CDR3 DNA is TGTGCCAGCAGCTTCGGGCAGGATCAGCCCCAGCATTTT. Translating it yields CASSFGQDQPQHF.

The DNA for the CDR3 is TGTGCCAGCAGTGCAGCGGGACGGGGCAATGAGCAGTTCTTC. It encodes CASSAAGRGNEQFF. This sequence joins TRBV2 and TRBJ2-1; 7 bases fit TRBD2. The CDR3 is 14 amino acids. The V segment lost 4 bases and the J segment 6 bases; nucleotides outside the gene matches: 6. Germline V CDR1 and CDR2: SNHLY, FYNNEI. The full variable domain, rest sourced from reference TRBV2 and TRBJ2-1, is EPEVTQTPSHQVTQMGQEVILRCVPISNHLYFYWYRQILGQKVEFLVSFYNNEISEKSEIFDDQFSVERPDGSNFTLKIRSTKLEDSAMYFCASSAAGRGNEQFFGPGTRLTVL.

This clone was recorded only once. The chain combines TRBV5-8 with TRBJ2-1; no reliable D call. Trimming cost V 3 bases and J 8 bases, with 18 bases left between them. Germline CDR1 SGHTS, CDR2 YDEGEE. The CDR3 runs to 15 residues. The CDR3 loop is CASSSHGRSEDEQFF. The CDR3 coding sequence is TGTGCCAGCAGCTCCCACGGACGGTCAGAGGATGAGCAGTTCTTC.

This chain connects TRBV4-1 to TRBJ2-3, with 12 nucleotides matching TRBD2. The CDR3 consists of 18 residues. V trimming: 0 bases; J trimming: 1 base; junction bases outside the gene matches: 5. Germline CDR1 reads MGHRA; CDR2 reads YSYEKL. The CDR3 protein is CASSQESTSGRGTDTQYF. CDR3 DNA: TGCGCCAGCAGCCAAGAGTCGACTAGCGGGAGAGGCACAGATACGCAGTATTTT.

V is TRBV9 and J is TRBJ2-5, with 7 bases that match TRBD2. Trimming at V came to 4 bases and at J to 5 bases, leaving 14 bases not matched to a gene. CDR1 and CDR2 from the germline V gene are SGDLS and YYNGEE. This CDR3 region has 16 residues. CDR3 residues: CASSRGRARVVETQYF. Written as DNA, the CDR3 is TGTGCCAGCAGCCGGGGGAGGGCGAGGGTAGTTGAGACCCAGTACTTC.

This chain connects TRBV15 to TRBJ2-7; D is unresolved. V dropped 1 base and J dropped 3 bases, with 10 bases sitting between them. CDR1 is LNHNV and CDR2 is YYDKDF in the germline V gene (reference sequence). The CDR3 has 14 residues. The DNA of the CDR3 is TGTGCCACCAGCAGAGGGTGGAACAGCTACGAGCAGTACTTC. It translates to CATSRGWNSYEQYF.

This clone was counted a single time. The chain recombines TRBV6-5 with TRBJ1-2, with 10 bases matching TRBD1. Unmatched junction bases numbered 10, after V lost 2 bases and J lost 7 bases. CDR1 and CDR2 from the germline V gene are MNHEY and SVGAGI. CDR3 length: 16 residues. CDR3 protein: CASSYLRDRGIGGYTF. CDR3 nucleotides: TGTGCCAGCAGTTACCTAAGGGACAGGGGAATAGGTGGCTACACCTTC.

The chain has TRBV27 and TRBJ2-3; possibly TRBD1 for D (6 bases). V was pared by 10 bases and J by 2 bases, with 16 bases between. CDR1 is MNHEY, CDR2 SMNVEV, per germline (reference sequence). CDR3 length equals 14 residues. CDR3 sequence reads: CATATGSSTDTQYF. In nucleotides, the CDR3 is TGTGCCACGGCGACAGGCTCCTCCACAGATACGCAGTATTTT.

This chain connects TRBV5-4 to TRBJ2-5; the D gene is possibly TRBD1 (6 bases). The last part of the DNA fits TRBJ2-7 better; the J call may be wrong. This CDR3 contains 13 residues. Germline assignment: CDR1 SGHNT and CDR2 YYREEE (reference sequence). CDR3 nucleotides: TGTGCCAGCAGTCCAGACAGGACCTACGAGCAGTACTTC. Translation: CASSPDRTYEQYF.

The chain combines TRBV30 with TRBJ1-4, with TRBD1 as a possible D gene (5 bases). Germline CDR1 reads GTSNPN; CDR2 reads SVGIG (reference sequence). The CDR3 runs to 15 residues. Trimming removed 4 bases from V and 0 bases from J, with 12 bases in between. The CDR3 region has the DNA TGTGCCTGGACCTTCGGGGGGGCAACTAATGAAAAACTGTTTTTT. Protein sequence: CAWTFGGATNEKLFF.

This chain links TRBV2 with TRBJ2-7; D call uncertain. CDR3 size: 15 residues. Germline CDR1 and CDR2: SNHLY and FYNNEI. Trimming took 3 bases from V and 4 from J, leaving 16 bases between them. The CDR3 region has the DNA TGTGCCAGCAGTGATCTGGGGTACCCGAGATACGAGCAGTACTTC. Its translation: CASSDLGYPRYEQYF.

The V and J genes are TRBV27 and TRBJ2-2; 8 nucleotides align to TRBD1. Per germline, CDR1 MNHEY and CDR2 SMNVEV (reference sequence). J gave up 5 bases and V 6 bases, and 8 bases lay outside the gene matches. The CDR3 length is 15 residues. The DNA for the CDR3 is TGTGCCAGCAGCGCTCGCAGGGGGCTTACCGGGGAGCTGTTTTTT. Amino acids: CASSARRGLTGELFF.

This clone was seen a handful of times. The chain uses TRBV11-2 and TRBJ2-7; 9 bases agree with TRBD1. Germline V CDR1 and CDR2: SGHAT, FQNNGV. The CDR3 has 16 amino acids. J was trimmed by 4 bases and V by 5 bases; bases with no gene match: 12. The CDR3 loop reads CASSDSRTGVGYEQYF. CDR3 in DNA: TGTGCCAGCAGCGACTCCAGGACAGGGGTTGGTTACGAGCAGTACTTC.

The chain couples TRBV28 to TRBJ2-5; weak D call: TRBD2 (6 bases). The V end lost 7 bases, the J end lost 5 bases, and 17 bases lay between the germline ends. CDR1 MDHEN and CDR2 SYDVKM come from the germline V gene. This CDR3 is 14 amino acids long. In DNA, the CDR3 is TGTGCCAGCACGGACTACCCCTCAAAGGAGACCCAGTACTTC. Protein product: CASTDYPSKETQYF.

A note on this clone: The same CDR3 is also encoded by other DNA sequences in this sample. The CDR3 nucleotides are TGTGCCAGCAGCTTAGCCGCCGGGACATTAACTTACGAGCAGTACTTC. Protein: CASSLAAGTLTYEQYF. This chain links TRBV7-6 with TRBJ2-7, with a possible D match to TRBD1 (6 bases). This CDR3 has 16 amino acids. Germline loops: CDR1 SGHVS, CDR2 FNYEAQ. The V end lost 0 bases, the J end lost 4 bases, and 16 bases lay between the germline ends.

The chain couples TRBV11-2 to TRBJ2-3; D not certain. V was shortened by 6 bases and J by 2 bases, with 15 bases between the two germline ends. The CDR3 has 15 amino acids. CDR1 and CDR2 from the germline V gene are SGHAT and FQNNGV. CDR3 in DNA: TGTGCCAGCAGTTCTACCCAGCGCCCCACAGATACGCAGTATTTT. Protein sequence: CASSSTQRPTDTQYF.

In this sample, this clone turned up once. V gene TRBV18 combines with J gene TRBJ2-7; D is uncertain. CDR3 length equals 15 residues. Per the germline V gene, CDR1 is KGHSH and CDR2 is LQKENI. V shed 0 bases and J shed 3 bases, with 12 bases lying between them. The CDR3 nucleotides read TGTGCCAGCTCACCACCAGTCTTGGGGAACTACGAGCAGTACTTC. Its protein is CASSPPVLGNYEQYF.